This note documents a single TCR beta chain sequence. Its antigen is unknown. No base qualities exist here, and no much larger clone lies one base off it. This sample is part of a study of blood T cell repertoires in COVID-19 (dated by TCRdb to 2018 to 2020). Regarding the research as a whole: Collaborator samples came from the United States, Italy and Spain and covered acute and convalescent phases of COVID-19. Deeply sampled blood TCRbeta repertoires from subjects exposed to, actively infected with, or recovered from COVID-19 were included in the dataset. The prospective study material was composed of cDNA or gDNA derived from T cells, B-cell-depleted T cells, or PBMCs. A freely available public database, intended as a resource for researchers studying the immune response to SARS-CoV-2, is where the repertoires were released. Where available, HLA class I and class II types were taken from metadata supplied by the sample provider and were not determined by assay-based typing. Samples came from the ongoing ImmuneRACE study (first 160 participants) plus 1,254 subjects from 6 global collaborators. The sample metadata nearly always contained a de-identified subject ID, COVID-19 status, age in years and sex.

The immunoSEQ Assay, a bias-controlled multiplex PCR, was used to amplify TCRbeta CDR3 regions from genomic DNA. From the authors' description of their analysis: The number of nucleated cells in each sample was estimated by amplification of reference gene primers within the assay. To quantify the absolute abundance of each unique TCRbeta CDR3 rearrangement, sequence reads were collapsed and filtered. For each sample, productive Simpson clonality was calculated as the square root of Simpson's diversity index over productive rearrangements. TCRdb retrieved this table from immuneACCESS and kept in-frame rearrangements only. Not all clones are present; in checked studies, unresolved V genes account for under half, and no reason is known for the remainder. V, J and clone size were drawn from that table, and D and trimming were deduced from the DNA. The sample table contains roughly 200,000 clones; only one count was recorded for over 70% of them. Of the sample, 5.5% is held by the ten largest clones.

Overall study results and their limits: How much clinical and demographic metadata was included differed by source and by participant, and the metadata was provided uncurated.

Whole blood was collected in K2EDTA tubes by collaborating institutions according to the institutions' own protocols. For TCRbeta analysis, collaborator samples were shipped as frozen whole blood, as isolated PBMCs, or as DNA extracted from either sample type. The junction shows trimming of 5 bases on V and 3 bases on J, and the gene matches do not reach 3 bases of it. There are 13 amino acids in the CDR3, from cysteine to phenylalanine inclusive. Only the CDR3 DNA is retained, 39 bases long and in frame from the first base. CDR1 and CDR2, per the germline V gene, are SGHVS and FQNEAQ. The receptor's source is an older woman with acute or convalescent COVID-19. Source material: peripheral blood. The chain links TRBV7-8 with TRBJ2-7, with 8 central nucleotides matching TRBD1. The bases read TGTGCCAGCAGCCGGACAGGGATCTACGAGCAGTACTTC. It translates as CASSRTGIYEQYF. Extended through the reference TRBV7-8 and TRBJ2-7 proteins, this CDR3 yields the full variable domain: GAGVSQSPRYKVAKRGQDVALRCDPISGHVSLFWYQQALGQGPEFLTYFQNEAQLDKSGLPSDRFFAERPEGSVSTLKIQRTQQEDSAVYLCASSRTGIYEQYFGPGTRLTVT.